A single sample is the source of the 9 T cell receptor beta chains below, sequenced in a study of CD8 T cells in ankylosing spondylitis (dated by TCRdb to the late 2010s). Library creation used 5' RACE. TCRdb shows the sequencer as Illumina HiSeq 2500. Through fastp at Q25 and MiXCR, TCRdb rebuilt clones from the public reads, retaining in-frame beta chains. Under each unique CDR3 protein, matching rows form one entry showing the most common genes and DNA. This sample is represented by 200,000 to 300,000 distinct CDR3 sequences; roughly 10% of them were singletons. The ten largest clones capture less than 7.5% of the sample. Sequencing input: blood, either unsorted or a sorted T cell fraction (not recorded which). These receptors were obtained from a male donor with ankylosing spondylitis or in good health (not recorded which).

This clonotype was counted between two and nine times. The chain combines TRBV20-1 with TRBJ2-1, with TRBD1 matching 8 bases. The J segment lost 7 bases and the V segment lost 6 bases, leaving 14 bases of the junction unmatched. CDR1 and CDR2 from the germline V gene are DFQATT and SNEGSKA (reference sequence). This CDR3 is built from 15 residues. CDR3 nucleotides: TGCAGTGCACCCCCCCGGCAGGGGGCGAAGAATGAGCAGTTCTTC. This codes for CSAPPRQGAKNEQFF.

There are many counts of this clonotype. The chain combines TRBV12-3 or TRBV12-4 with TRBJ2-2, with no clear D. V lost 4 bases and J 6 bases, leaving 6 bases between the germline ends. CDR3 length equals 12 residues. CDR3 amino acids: CASSYGPGELFF. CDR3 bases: TGTGCCAGCAGTTATGGTCCCGGGGAGCTGTTTTTT.

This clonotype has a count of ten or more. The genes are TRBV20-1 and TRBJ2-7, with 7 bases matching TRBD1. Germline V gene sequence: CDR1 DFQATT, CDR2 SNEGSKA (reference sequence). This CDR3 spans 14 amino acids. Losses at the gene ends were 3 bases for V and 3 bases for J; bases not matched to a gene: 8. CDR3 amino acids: CSASSGQLVYEQYF. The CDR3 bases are TGCAGTGCTAGCTCGGGACAGCTTGTCTACGAGCAGTACTTC.

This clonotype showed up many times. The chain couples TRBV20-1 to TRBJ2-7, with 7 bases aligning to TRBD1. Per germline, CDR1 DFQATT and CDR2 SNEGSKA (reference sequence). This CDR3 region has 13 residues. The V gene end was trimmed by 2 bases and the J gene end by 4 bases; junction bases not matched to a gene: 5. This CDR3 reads CSARSTGEYEQYF. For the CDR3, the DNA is TGCAGTGCTAGAAGTACAGGGGAGTACGAGCAGTACTTC.

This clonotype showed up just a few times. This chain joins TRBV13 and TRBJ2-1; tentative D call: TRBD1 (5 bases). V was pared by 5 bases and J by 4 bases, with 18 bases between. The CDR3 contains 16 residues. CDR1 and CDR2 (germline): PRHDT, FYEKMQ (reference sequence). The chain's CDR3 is CASSPGQDALYNEQFF. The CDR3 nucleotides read TGTGCCAGCAGCCCAGGGCAGGACGCCCTTTACAATGAGCAGTTCTTC.

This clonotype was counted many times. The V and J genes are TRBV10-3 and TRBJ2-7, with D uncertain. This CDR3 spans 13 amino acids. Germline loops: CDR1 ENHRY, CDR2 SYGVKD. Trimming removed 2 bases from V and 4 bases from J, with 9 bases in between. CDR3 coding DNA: TGTGCCATCAGTGAGCGAGAGTCTTACGAGCAGTACTTC. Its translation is CAISERESYEQYF.

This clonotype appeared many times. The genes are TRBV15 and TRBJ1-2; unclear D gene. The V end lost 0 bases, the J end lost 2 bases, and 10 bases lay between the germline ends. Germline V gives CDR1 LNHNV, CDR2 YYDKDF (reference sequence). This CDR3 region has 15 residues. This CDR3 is CATSRDLAANYGYTF. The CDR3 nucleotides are TGTGCCACCAGCAGAGATTTGGCAGCCAACTATGGCTACACCTTC.

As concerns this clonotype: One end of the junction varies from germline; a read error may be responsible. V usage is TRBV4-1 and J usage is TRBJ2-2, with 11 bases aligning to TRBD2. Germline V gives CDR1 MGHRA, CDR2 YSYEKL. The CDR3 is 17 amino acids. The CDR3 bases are TGCGCCAGCAGCCTAGGACTAGCGGGCGTCAACACCGCGGAGCTGTTTTTT. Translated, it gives CASSLGLAGVNTAELFF.

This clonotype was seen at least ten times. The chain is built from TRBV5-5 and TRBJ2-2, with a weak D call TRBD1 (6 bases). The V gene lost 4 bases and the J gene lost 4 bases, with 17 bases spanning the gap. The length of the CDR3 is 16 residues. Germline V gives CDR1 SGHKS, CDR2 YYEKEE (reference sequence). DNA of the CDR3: TGTGCCAGCAGCCAGAGAGGGGGATATGGCACCGGGGAGCTGTTTTTT. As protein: CASSQRGGYGTGELFF.